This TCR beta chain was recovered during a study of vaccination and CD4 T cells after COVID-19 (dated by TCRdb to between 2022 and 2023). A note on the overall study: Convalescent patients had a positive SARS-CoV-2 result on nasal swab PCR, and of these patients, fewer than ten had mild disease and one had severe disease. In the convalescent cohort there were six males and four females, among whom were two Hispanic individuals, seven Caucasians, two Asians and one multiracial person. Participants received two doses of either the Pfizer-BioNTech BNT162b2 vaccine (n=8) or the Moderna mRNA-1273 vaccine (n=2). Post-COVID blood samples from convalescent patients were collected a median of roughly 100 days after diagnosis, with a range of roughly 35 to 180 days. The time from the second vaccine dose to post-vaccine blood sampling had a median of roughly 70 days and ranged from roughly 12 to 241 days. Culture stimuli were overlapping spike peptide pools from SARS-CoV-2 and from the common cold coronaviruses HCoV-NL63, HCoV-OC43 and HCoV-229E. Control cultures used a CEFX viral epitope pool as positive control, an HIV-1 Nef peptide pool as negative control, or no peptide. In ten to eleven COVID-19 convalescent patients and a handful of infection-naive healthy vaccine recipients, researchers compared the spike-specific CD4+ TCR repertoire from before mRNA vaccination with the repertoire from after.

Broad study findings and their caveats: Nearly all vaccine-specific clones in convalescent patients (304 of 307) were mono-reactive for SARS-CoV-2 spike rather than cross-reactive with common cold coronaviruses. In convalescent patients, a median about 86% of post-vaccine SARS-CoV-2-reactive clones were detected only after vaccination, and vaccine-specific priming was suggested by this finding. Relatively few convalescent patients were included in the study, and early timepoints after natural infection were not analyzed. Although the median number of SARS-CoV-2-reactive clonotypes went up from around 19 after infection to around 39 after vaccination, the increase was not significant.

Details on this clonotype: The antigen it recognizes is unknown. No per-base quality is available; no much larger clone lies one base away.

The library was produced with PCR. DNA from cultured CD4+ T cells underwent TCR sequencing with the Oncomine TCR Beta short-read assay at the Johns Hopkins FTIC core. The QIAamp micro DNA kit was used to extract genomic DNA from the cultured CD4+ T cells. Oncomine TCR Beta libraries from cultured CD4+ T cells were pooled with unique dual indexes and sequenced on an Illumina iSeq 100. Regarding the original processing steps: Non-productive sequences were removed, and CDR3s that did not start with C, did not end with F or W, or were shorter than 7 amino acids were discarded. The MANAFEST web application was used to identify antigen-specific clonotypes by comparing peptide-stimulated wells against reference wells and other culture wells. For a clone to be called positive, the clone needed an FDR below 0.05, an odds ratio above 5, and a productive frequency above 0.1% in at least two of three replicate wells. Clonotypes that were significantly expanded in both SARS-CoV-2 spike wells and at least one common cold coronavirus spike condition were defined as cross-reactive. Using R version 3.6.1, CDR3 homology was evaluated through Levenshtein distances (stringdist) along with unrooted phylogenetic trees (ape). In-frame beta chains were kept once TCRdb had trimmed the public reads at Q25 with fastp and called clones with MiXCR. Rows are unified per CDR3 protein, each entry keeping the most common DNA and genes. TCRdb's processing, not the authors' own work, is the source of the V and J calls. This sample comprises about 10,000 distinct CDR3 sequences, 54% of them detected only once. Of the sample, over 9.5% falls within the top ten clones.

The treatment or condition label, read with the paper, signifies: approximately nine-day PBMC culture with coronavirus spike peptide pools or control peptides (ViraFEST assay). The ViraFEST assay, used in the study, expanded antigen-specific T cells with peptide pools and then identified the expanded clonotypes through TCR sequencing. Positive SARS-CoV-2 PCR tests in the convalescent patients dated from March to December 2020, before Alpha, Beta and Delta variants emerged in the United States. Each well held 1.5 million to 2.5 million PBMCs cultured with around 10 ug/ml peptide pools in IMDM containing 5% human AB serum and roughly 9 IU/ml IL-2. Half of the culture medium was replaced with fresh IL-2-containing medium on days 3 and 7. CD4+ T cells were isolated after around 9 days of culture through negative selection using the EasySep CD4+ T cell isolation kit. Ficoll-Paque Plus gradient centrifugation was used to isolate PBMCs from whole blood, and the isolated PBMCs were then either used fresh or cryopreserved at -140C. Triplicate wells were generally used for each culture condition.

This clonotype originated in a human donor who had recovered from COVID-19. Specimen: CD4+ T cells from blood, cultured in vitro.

The CDR3 region has the sequence CASRRTGTNTEAFF. The DNA sequence is as follows: TGTGCCAGCAGGAGGACAGGGACAAACACTGAAGCTTTCTTT. The chain links TRBV12-3 or TRBV12-4 with TRBJ1-1; 8 bases in the middle match TRBD1. Its CDR3 holds 14 amino acids, cysteine through phenylalanine. The kept DNA is CDR3 alone, 42 bases in frame from the first base. V and J are trimmed by 6 bases and 2 bases, and the gene matches miss 5 bases of the junction.